This T cell receptor beta chain was profiled in a study of CD8+ T cells in alopecia areata. Points from the study as a whole: Possibly as an HLA-related effect, TCR sharing across patients appeared less clear than in mice. Tissue-resident alphabeta T cells belonging to normal skin likewise get sequenced within scalp specimens. Affected lesional scalp, above all in alopecia totalis/universalis, was more clonal than normal scalp.

This clone was detected a few times. Its antigen remains unknown. CD4+ lymphocytes from 4 or 5 patients underwent sorting into CD25+CD127- populations. Using a FACSAria, the CD4+ and CD8+ T cells were sorted from the PBMCs. Trimming took off 5 bases at V and 2 bases at J, with 21 bases between the two ends. The CDR3 is 17 residues long. Per germline, CDR1 SNHLY and CDR2 FYNNEI. Following extraction, RNA underwent reverse transcription to cDNA, which served as the sequencing template. Profiled with immunoSEQ multiplex PCR; TCRdb holds only in-frame clones, not every one. Among some 14,000 clones, about 57% were seen once, and the ten largest hold over 3%.

The sequenced sample consisted of CD4+ Tregs sorted from blood. The TCR sequence derives from a human donor with alopecia areata. The rearrangement links TRBV2 to TRBJ1-2; possible D gene TRBD1, 5 bases. The CDR3 DNA sequence: TGTGCCAGCAGTTTCCGTCAGGGTGGTTTTCGGAACTATGGCTACACCTTC. Its translation is CASSFRQGGFRNYGYTF. The variable domain in full, with the rest retrieved from reference TRBV2 and TRBJ1-2, is EPEVTQTPSHQVTQMGQEVILRCVPISNHLYFYWYRQILGQKVEFLVSFYNNEISEKSEIFDDQFSVERPDGSNFTLKIRSTKLEDSAMYFCASSFRQGGFRNYGYTFGSGTRLTVV.